The present TCR beta chain was sequenced within a study of TIL therapy for anti-PD-1-resistant metastatic lung cancer. Findings and caveats of the study: Treatment-naive, never-smoker and oncogene-addicted patients were overrepresented in this highly selected cohort.

Points on this clone: Its matching antigen is unknown.

Indicated time point: pre-treatment sample, taken before nivolumab and TIL therapy. This was the immunoSEQ v3 assay. Assay: immunoSEQ multiplex PCR; the TCRdb copy retains only in-frame clones and omits some. This sample has some 43,000 clones, with less than 80% found just once. CDR3 length: 14 amino acids. Germline CDR1 is MNHNS and CDR2 is SASEGT. The V end was cut by 2 bases, the J end by 7 bases, with 12 bases between. This receptor was obtained from a man aged 65 to 85 with non-small cell lung cancer. This chain connects TRBV6-1 to TRBJ1-5; maybe TRBD1 (5 bases). The specimen comprised blood, sampled at baseline. CDR3: CASSEWAGQQPQHF. The CDR3 nucleotides are TGTGCCAGCAGTGAATGGGCAGGGCAACAGCCCCAGCATTTT.